Below, 4 T cell receptor beta chains from the same sample are listed, as sequenced in a study of shared clonotypes between healthy human individuals. Sequenced by immunoSEQ multiplex PCR; TCRdb stores in-frame clones only, minus some. The repertoire holds about 680,000 clones, with roughly 94% as singletons. Cells designated naive CD8 were CD45RO-negative and were positively selected for CCR7, with terminally differentiated effector memory CD45RA+ cells excluded. Sequencing was carried out using naive CD8+ T cells sorted from blood. The receptors were gathered from a man under 40 in good health.

The gene calls are TRBV28 and TRBJ2-3; D ambiguous. This CDR3 comprises 15 residues. Trimming took off 5 bases at V and 2 bases at J, with 14 bases between the two ends. Germline V gene lookup returns CDR1 MDHEN and CDR2 SYDVKM. As DNA, the CDR3 is TGTGCCAGCAGTAACAATAGCCCCTACACAGATACGCAGTATTTT. This translates into CASSNNSPYTDTQYF.

This chain uses TRBV5-6 with TRBJ2-2; D not resolved. This CDR3 has 14 residues. V was pared by 2 bases and J by 1 base, with 6 bases between. Germline CDR1 and CDR2: SGHDT and YYEEEE. The CDR3 sequence: CASSFKGNTGELFF. CDR3 bases: TGTGCCAGCAGCTTTAAAGGGAACACCGGGGAGCTGTTTTTT.

The rearrangement joins TRBV7-9 to TRBJ1-2, with 7 bases aligning to TRBD1. With V trimmed by 5 bases and J by 5 bases, 8 bases remained unmatched. The CDR3 covers 14 residues. The germline V gene encodes CDR1 SEHNR and CDR2 FQNEAQ (reference sequence). The CDR3 is CASSLDRSAYGYTF. For the CDR3, the DNA is TGTGCCAGCAGCCTGGACAGGTCAGCATATGGCTACACCTTC.

The J gene is TRBJ2-7, the V gene TRBV2; no firm D call. V lost 4 bases and J 2 bases, leaving 12 bases between the germline ends. Germline CDR1 and CDR2: SNHLY and FYNNEI. This CDR3 spans 14 amino acids. The CDR3 bases are TGTGCCAGCAGTGGGGCCAATCTCCCCTACGAGCAGTACTTC. This translates into CASSGANLPYEQYF.